Each of the 32 T cell receptor beta chains below was sequenced from the same sample in a study of pediatric ulcerative colitis. Repertoires were generated with immunoSEQ multiplex PCR, while TCRdb's copy carries only in-frame clones and drops some. The sample lists about 64,000 clones, 85% to 90% occurring once. The sequenced sample consisted of blood. Source of these receptors: a boy between 10 and 17 years old with severe ulcerative colitis.

This chain connects TRBV11-2 to TRBJ2-5; D may be TRBD2 (6 bases). Germline V gene lookup returns CDR1 SGHAT and CDR2 FQNNGV. The CDR3 is made up of 16 amino acids. The V end lost 2 bases, the J end lost 3 bases, and 16 bases lay between the germline ends. The DNA of the CDR3 is TGTGCCAGCAGCTTATTCCCCTCTACGGGAGAAGAGACCCAGTACTTC. Translation gives CASSLFPSTGEETQYF.

This clone was seen a single time. The rearrangement links TRBV2 to TRBJ1-3, with D unclear. The CDR3 length is 14 residues. Trimming took off 7 bases at V and 0 bases at J, with 10 bases between the two ends. Germline assignment: CDR1 SNHLY and CDR2 FYNNEI. The CDR3 bases are TGTGCCAGCACCGAGGGCCTCTCTGGAAACACCATATATTTT. This translates into CASTEGLSGNTIYF.

The V and J genes are TRBV2 and TRBJ1-4; D not certain. Germline-derived CDR1 and CDR2 are SNHLY and FYNNEI. This CDR3 has 15 residues. V lost 2 bases, J lost 3 bases, and 10 bases lay in between. This CDR3 reads CASSEMMGANEKLFF. The CDR3, as DNA: TGTGCCAGCAGTGAAATGATGGGAGCTAATGAAAAACTGTTTTTT. Full variable domain (remainder filled in from reference TRBV2 and TRBJ1-4): EPEVTQTPSHQVTQMGQEVILRCVPISNHLYFYWYRQILGQKVEFLVSFYNNEISEKSEIFDDQFSVERPDGSNFTLKIRSTKLEDSAMYFCASSEMMGANEKLFFGSGTQLSVL.

This chain joins TRBV25-1 and TRBJ2-2; unclear D gene. Germline CDR1 MGHDK, CDR2 SYGVNS. This CDR3 contains 14 residues. Trimming shortened V by 2 bases and J by 1 base, and 5 bases separated the two germline ends. The CDR3 bases are TGTGCCAGCAGTGAAGGTCAGAACACCGGGGAGCTGTTTTTT. Its translation: CASSEGQNTGELFF.

V and J are TRBV29-1 and TRBJ2-1; D call uncertain. From germline, CDR1 is SQVTM and CDR2 ANQGSEA. The CDR3 contains 10 residues. Deletions cut 7 bases from V and 6 bases from J, with 7 bases between. CDR3 amino acids: CSGLVNEQFF. The CDR3, as DNA: TGCAGCGGTCTAGTCAATGAGCAGTTCTTC.

V usage is TRBV5-4 and J usage is TRBJ2-4, with D perhaps being TRBD1 or TRBD2 (6 bases each). CDR1 is SGHNT, CDR2 YYREEE, per germline (reference sequence). CDR3 length: 16 residues. V was shortened by 0 bases and J by 8 bases, with 18 bases between the two germline ends. As DNA, the CDR3 is TGTGCCAGCAGCTTGGCGGACGGGGGCCGGGCGGACATTCAGTACTTC. It translates to CASSLADGGRADIQYF.

This clone was counted a few times. This rearrangement joins TRBV4-2 to TRBJ1-2; D is perhaps TRBD1 (6 bases). In germline, CDR1 is LGHNA, CDR2 YNFKEQ. The CDR3 loop spans 16 amino acids. Deletions cut 5 bases from V and 4 bases from J, with 20 bases between. The CDR3 coding sequence is TGTGCCAGCAGCTCGGAAACCAGGGGAGGCTCCTATGGCTACACCTTC. Its translation is CASSSETRGGSYGYTF.

The V gene is TRBV7-9, the J gene TRBJ2-7; 8 bases fit TRBD2. Trimming cost V 4 bases and J 2 bases; bases outside gene matches: 7. This CDR3 has 15 residues. CDR1 is SEHNR, CDR2 FQNEAQ, per germline (reference sequence). Here the CDR3 reads CASSSVAGIPYEQYF. In nucleotides, the CDR3 is TGTGCCAGCAGCTCTGTAGCGGGGATCCCCTACGAGCAGTACTTC.

The chain joins TRBV9 to TRBJ1-2; possible D gene TRBD1, 5 bases. The CDR3 extends over 11 amino acids. Trimming removed 3 bases at V and 10 bases at J, with 10 bases between. Germline loops: CDR1 SGDLS, CDR2 YYNGEE. CDR3 nucleotides: TGTGCCAGCAGCGGTCAGGGCGACTACACCTTC. It is translated as CASSGQGDYTF.

The chain has TRBV11-2 and TRBJ1-1; a possible D gene is TRBD1 (6 bases). The CDR3 runs to 16 residues. Germline lookup yields CDR1 SGHAT and CDR2 FQNNGV. Trimming shortened V by 3 bases and J by 1 base, and 15 bases separated the two germline ends. CDR3 sequence (DNA): TGTGCCAGCAGCTTGGGGGCCAACTTTAGGAACACTGAAGCTTTCTTT. This codes for CASSLGANFRNTEAFF.

This chain joins TRBV5-6 and TRBJ1-4, with TRBD1 identical over 7 bases. The CDR3 sequence is 16 residues long. Germline CDR1 SGHDT, CDR2 YYEEEE. The J segment lost 8 bases and the V segment lost 4 bases, leaving 14 bases of the junction unmatched. Written as DNA, the CDR3 is TGTGCCAGCAGCCGCGGGGGCCGACAGGGAAGCGAAAAACTGTTTTTT. Its translation: CASSRGGRQGSEKLFF.

This clone is a singleton in its sample. The rearrangement links TRBV7-6 to TRBJ2-3; 10 bases fit TRBD2. In germline, CDR1 is SGHVS, CDR2 FNYEAQ. Unmatched junction bases numbered 5, after V lost 1 base and J lost 4 bases. The CDR3 is made up of 16 amino acids. The CDR3 here is CASSLGLAGAADTQYF. Written as DNA, the CDR3 is TGTGCCAGCAGCTTAGGGCTAGCGGGAGCGGCAGATACGCAGTATTTT.

This sequence joins TRBV11-2 and TRBJ1-5; D gene ambiguous. The CDR3 loop spans 13 amino acids. Germline V gene lookup returns CDR1 SGHAT and CDR2 FQNNGV. Deletions cut 5 bases from V and 6 bases from J, with 11 bases between. CDR3 amino acids: CASSLAGTQPQHF. CDR3 nucleotide sequence: TGTGCCAGCAGCCTAGCAGGAACTCAGCCCCAGCATTTT.

The chain carries TRBV13 and TRBJ2-5; D is perhaps TRBD1 or TRBD2 (5 bases each). V was trimmed by 5 bases and J by 5 bases, leaving 18 bases between them. The CDR3 has 15 amino acids. Germline lookup yields CDR1 PRHDT and CDR2 FYEKMQ (reference sequence). As DNA, the CDR3 is TGTGCCAGCAGCGAGTGGGGGTCCTCTTATGAGACCCAGTACTTC. This encodes CASSEWGSSYETQYF.

This chain connects TRBV6-5 to TRBJ2-3; D is ambiguous. Germline V gives CDR1 MNHEY, CDR2 SVGAGI. The CDR3 is made up of 14 amino acids. V lost 3 bases to trimming and J lost 3 bases, with 10 bases between them. The CDR3 nucleotides read TGTGCCAGCAGTTATTCTGGGGATACAGATACGCAGTATTTT. This encodes CASSYSGDTDTQYF.

The chain employs TRBV13 and TRBJ2-1; the D gene is possibly TRBD1 (6 bases). Germline CDR1 is PRHDT and CDR2 is FYEKMQ (reference sequence). The CDR3 is 17 amino acids. V was cut by 3 bases and J by 8 bases, with 23 bases left in between. The CDR3: CASSLRDSGQTIDEQFF. The CDR3 DNA reads TGTGCCAGCAGCTTGAGGGATTCAGGACAGACTATCGATGAGCAGTTCTTC.

The chain carries TRBV2 and TRBJ2-7, with D perhaps matching TRBD1 (6 bases). The CDR3 runs to 14 residues. The germline V and J ends were trimmed by 3 bases and 2 bases, with 11 bases remaining between them. CDR1 SNHLY and CDR2 FYNNEI come from the germline V gene. The CDR3 sequence: CASSDDRITYEQYF. The DNA for the CDR3 is TGTGCCAGCAGTGATGACAGGATTACCTACGAGCAGTACTTC.

This chain uses TRBV5-1 with TRBJ2-3, with TRBD2 matching over 9 bases. CDR1 SGHRS and CDR2 YFSETQ come from the germline V gene. The V and J ends lost 3 bases and 2 bases, in that order; junction bases with no gene match: 10. There are 17 residues in the CDR3. The CDR3, as DNA: TGCGCCAGCAGCTCCCGAGGACTAGCGCAATTCACAGATACGCAGTATTTT. The encoded protein is CASSSRGLAQFTDTQYF.

The chain carries TRBV15 and TRBJ2-7; weak D call: TRBD2 (7 bases). This CDR3 is built from 14 residues. Germline-derived CDR1 and CDR2 are LNHNV and YYDKDF (reference sequence). V lost 5 bases and J 3 bases, leaving 14 bases between the germline ends. The CDR3 bases are TGTGCCACCAGCCCGGGAGGACAGAGCTACGAGCAGTACTTC. Protein product: CATSPGGQSYEQYF.

The rearrangement links TRBV7-3 to TRBJ2-1; D call uncertain. The V end lost 3 bases, the J end lost 9 bases, and 12 bases lay between the germline ends. The CDR3 runs 13 residues. Germline V gives CDR1 SGHTA, CDR2 FQGTGA. This chain's CDR3 is CASSLGSGGEQFF. The CDR3 nucleotides read TGTGCCAGCAGCTTGGGGTCAGGCGGTGAGCAGTTCTTC.

The rearrangement uses TRBV5-6 and TRBJ2-5, with TRBD2 matching over 15 bases. Trimming at V came to 3 bases and at J to 4 bases, leaving 1 base not matched to a gene. The germline V gene has CDR1 SGHDT and CDR2 YYEEEE. The CDR3 contains 15 residues. CDR3 protein: CASSWGLAGGETQYF. The CDR3 DNA sequence: TGTGCCAGCAGCTGGGGACTAGCGGGAGGAGAGACCCAGTACTTC.

The V call is TRBV7-2, the J call TRBJ1-2, with 8 nucleotides matching TRBD1. Trimming cost V 4 bases and J 8 bases; bases outside gene matches: 15. The length of the CDR3 is 16 residues. Germline values: CDR1 SGHTA, CDR2 FQGNSA. The CDR3 loop reads CASSSNTRTGFRGYTF. CDR3 nucleotides: TGTGCCAGCAGCTCAAACACCCGGACAGGGTTCAGAGGCTACACCTTC.

The chain is built from TRBV5-6 and TRBJ2-1, with TRBD1 identical over 7 bases. The CDR3 is 14 amino acids. After removal of 4 bases from V and 2 bases from J, the junction contained 3 bases not matched to a gene. CDR1 and CDR2 from the germline V gene are SGHDT and YYEEEE. The CDR3 here is CASSPGTAYNEQFF. In DNA form, the CDR3 reads TGTGCCAGCAGCCCGGGGACAGCCTACAATGAGCAGTTCTTC.

The V call is TRBV6-1, the J call TRBJ2-7, with D perhaps being TRBD1 or TRBD2 (5 bases each). Germline V gene lookup returns CDR1 MNHNS and CDR2 SASEGT. Trimming left V 0 bases short and J 6 bases short, with 12 bases between. This CDR3 has 14 amino acids. The CDR3: CASSEALEGREQYF. In DNA form, the CDR3 reads TGTGCCAGCAGTGAAGCGCTAGAGGGGCGCGAGCAGTACTTC.

This clone was recorded once. The CDR3 protein is CASSYPGRADTEAFF. CDR3 bases: TGTGCCAGCAGTTACCCAGGGAGGGCGGACACTGAAGCTTTCTTT. The genes are TRBV6-5 and TRBJ1-1; D perhaps matches TRBD1 (5 bases). The CDR3 is 15 amino acids. Germline CDR1 and CDR2: MNHEY and SVGAGI. Trimming removed 2 bases from V and 3 bases from J, with 13 bases in between.

In DNA form, the CDR3 reads TGTGCTAGTGGTTTAGTTTTGGGCAGGGACCCTAGCTCCTACGAGCAGTACTTC. Translation gives CASGLVLGRDPSSYEQYF. The rearrangement joins TRBV12-5 to TRBJ2-7; either TRBD1 or TRBD2 may fit D (5 bases each). This CDR3 has 18 residues. Germline loops: CDR1 LGHNT, CDR2 FRNRAP. V was cut by 3 bases and J by 0 bases, with 21 bases left in between.

J is TRBJ1-1 and V is TRBV7-6, with D hard to call. V lost 4 bases and J 8 bases, leaving 11 bases between the germline ends. Germline CDR1 SGHVS, CDR2 FNYEAQ. The CDR3 is 12 residues long. The CDR3 protein is CASSSWGSEAFF. The CDR3 bases are TGTGCCAGCAGCTCGTGGGGATCGGAAGCTTTCTTT.

V gene TRBV6-5 combines with J gene TRBJ1-2; D not resolved. Germline V gene data show CDR1 as MNHEY and CDR2 as SVGAGI. The CDR3 covers 15 residues. The V end lost 0 bases, the J end lost 4 bases, and 12 bases lay between the germline ends. This CDR3 reads CASSYSRGGIYGYTF. For the CDR3, the DNA is TGTGCCAGCAGTTACTCGAGAGGAGGGATCTATGGCTACACCTTC.

This chain joins TRBV11-1 and TRBJ2-1; TRBD2 might be the D (5 bases). Trimming shortened V by 5 bases and J by 7 bases, and 18 bases separated the two germline ends. The germline V gene encodes CDR1 SGHAT and CDR2 FQDESV (reference sequence). This CDR3 contains 15 residues. The CDR3, as DNA: TGTGCCAGCAGCCCTCTTATAGTACGGGATAATGAGCAGTTCTTC. Translating it yields CASSPLIVRDNEQFF.

The V call is TRBV6-5, the J call TRBJ2-5; D is undetermined. The CDR3 has 13 amino acids. V lost 10 bases, J lost 2 bases, and 14 bases lay in between. Germline V CDR1 and CDR2: MNHEY, SVGAGI. CDR3 DNA sequence: TGTGCCACCAGCAAGAGGAAGCAAGAGACCCAGTACTTC. Protein sequence: CATSKRKQETQYF.

The chain joins TRBV7-2 to TRBJ1-3; TRBD1 is a possible D gene (5 bases). V lost 1 base and J 0 bases, leaving 7 bases between the germline ends. There are 15 residues in the CDR3. Per germline, CDR1 SGHTA and CDR2 FQGNSA. The CDR3 spells CASSLGQSSGNTIYF. CDR3 nucleotides: TGTGCCAGCAGCTTAGGACAGAGCTCTGGAAACACCATATATTTT.

This clone appeared a single time. The V call is TRBV30, the J call TRBJ1-5; possible D gene TRBD1, 6 bases. This CDR3 spans 14 amino acids. From germline, CDR1 is GTSNPN and CDR2 SVGIG (reference sequence). The V and J ends lost 0 bases and 8 bases respectively, with 14 bases between them. The CDR3 reads CAWSVGGVLEPQHF. The CDR3 region has the DNA TGTGCCTGGAGTGTAGGGGGGGTTCTTGAGCCCCAGCATTTT.